This T cell receptor beta chain was sequenced for a study of T-cell reconstitution after alpha-beta-depleted transplantation in children. This CDR3 is built from 15 residues. V lost 6 bases, J lost 10 bases, and 22 bases lay in between. Germline loops: CDR1 SNHLY, CDR2 FYNNEI. Preparing the TCRbeta library involved the use of unique molecular identifiers. TCRdb passed the PCR reads through MiXCR, listing each CDR3 protein once. The sample has about 980,000 distinct CDR3 sequences, 25% to 30% seen once; the top ten hold more than 25%. Sequenced here: PBMCs, mostly from graft donor cells, sampled 360 days after TCRalphabeta/CD19-depleted stem cell transplant. This chain uses TRBV2 with TRBJ1-5; D perhaps matches TRBD1 (5 bases). This receptor was identified in a boy under two years old who had a stem cell transplant for SCID, so the T cells may come from the graft donor. CDR3 sequence: CASSPEQALISPQHF. The CDR3 nucleotides read TGTGCCAGCAGCCCCGAACAGGCCCTAATCAGCCCCCAGCATTTT.